This T cell receptor beta chain was sequenced in a study of a mutant IDH1 vaccine in newly diagnosed glioma. Whole-study context: Beginning 4-6 weeks after radiotherapy alone, or with temozolomide cycles, vaccination took place. Among treated patients, around 62% were male and 37.5% female, and mean age was 40.4 years.

On this clone itself: The target antigen is unknown.

V lost 0 bases, J lost 4 bases, and 15 bases lay in between. There are 16 residues in the CDR3. Germline CDR1 and CDR2: LGHNA and YNFKEQ. Noted time point: week 23, last vaccination. Doses of 300 ug of mutant IDH1 20-mer peptide were given with topical imiquimod. Sequencing was performed with immunoSEQ multiplex PCR; in TCRdb, only in-frame clones are kept and a portion is missing. This table holds around 60,000 clones, roughly 84% found once. The sequence derives from a man aged 25 to 45 with glioma. The rearrangement links TRBV4-2 to TRBJ1-2, with D maybe TRBD1 (5 bases). The source was PBMCs, collected from a glioma patient whose treatment included an IDH1 peptide vaccine. The CDR3 region has the DNA TGTGCCAGCAGCCAAGATCGGGGCCGGATACCCTATGGCTACACCTTC. This codes for CASSQDRGRIPYGYTF.